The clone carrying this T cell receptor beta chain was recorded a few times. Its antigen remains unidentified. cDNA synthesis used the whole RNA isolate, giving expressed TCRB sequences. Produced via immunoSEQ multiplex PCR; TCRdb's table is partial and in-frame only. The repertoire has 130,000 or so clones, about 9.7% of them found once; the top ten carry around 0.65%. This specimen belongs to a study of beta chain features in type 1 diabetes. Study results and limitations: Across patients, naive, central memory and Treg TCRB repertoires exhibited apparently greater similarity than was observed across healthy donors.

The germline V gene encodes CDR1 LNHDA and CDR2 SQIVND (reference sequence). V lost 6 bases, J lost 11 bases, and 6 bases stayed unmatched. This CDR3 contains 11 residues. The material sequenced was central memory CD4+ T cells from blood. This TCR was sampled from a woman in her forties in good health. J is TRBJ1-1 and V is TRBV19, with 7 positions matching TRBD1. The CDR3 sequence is CASRRDREAFF. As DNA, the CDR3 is TGTGCCAGTAGAAGGGACAGAGAGGCTTTCTTT. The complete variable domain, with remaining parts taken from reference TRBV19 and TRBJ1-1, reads DGGITQSPKYLFRKEGQNVTLSCEQNLNHDAMYWYRQDPGQGLRLIYYSQIVNDFQKGDIAEGYSVSREKKESFPLTVTSAQKNPTAFYLCASRRDREAFFGQGTRLTVV.